This T cell receptor beta chain was recorded in a study of early T cells in non-severe SARS-CoV-2 infection. Per the germline V gene, CDR1 is DFQATT and CDR2 is SNEGSKA (reference sequence). This CDR3 is 15 amino acids long. Trimming cost V 0 bases and J 4 bases, with 12 bases left between them. TCRdb processed the 5' RACE reads anew with MiXCR; each CDR3 protein has one entry. In the table there are over 25,000 distinct CDR3 sequences, roughly a tenth of which are singletons. Sequencing was done on a sample of whole blood. The J gene is TRBJ1-4, the V gene TRBV20-1; the D is unclear. This receptor was identified in an adult who was a healthcare worker with PCR-confirmed SARS-CoV-2 infection or an uninfected control (not recorded which). In DNA form, the CDR3 reads TGCAGTGCTAGAGATGGACGGCTTCTTAATGAAAAACTGTTTTTT. Amino acid sequence: CSARDGRLLNEKLFF.